This TCR beta chain stems from a study of CD8+ T cells in alopecia areata. The study's findings and limits: Clonality exceeded that of normal scalp in lesional scalp, most notably in alopecia totalis/universalis. Both scalp clonality and the expanded CD8+ clones among the top 100 showed a significant decrease with tofacitinib.

RNA was extracted and reverse transcribed into cDNA as the sequencing template. Produced via immunoSEQ multiplex PCR; TCRdb's table is partial and in-frame only. The sample carries 95,000 to 100,000 clones, about 64% recorded once. Documented treatment: oral pan-JAK inhibitor, 5-10 mg twice daily. Individuals with alopecia areata gave both lesional scalp punch biopsies and peripheral blood for collection. This clone has more than one count but fewer than ten. The antigen remains undetermined. CDR1 and CDR2 (germline): SGDLS, YYNGEE. The V gene end was trimmed by 4 bases and the J gene end by 7 bases; junction bases not matched to a gene: 10. CDR3 length equals 16 residues.

The chain couples TRBV9 to TRBJ1-6; TRBD1 matches 8 bases. The sample was CD8+ T cells sorted from blood, taken at week 4, from a patient treated with tofacitinib. The clonotype originates from a human donor with alopecia areata. CDR3: CASSPTPGGWNSPLHF. For the CDR3, the DNA is TGTGCCAGCAGCCCTACTCCAGGGGGCTGGAATTCACCCCTCCACTTT.